The rows below give T cell receptor beta chains drawn from one sample of a study of blood T cell repertoires in COVID-19. Clones were read by immunoSEQ multiplex PCR, and TCRdb kept only the in-frame ones, dropping some. The repertoire holds some 120,000 clones, with about 80% as singletons. Sample: peripheral blood. All receptors come from a woman in her forties or fifties with acute or convalescent COVID-19. Each CDR3 is given with its conserved first and last residue. The D gene is left open where the match is weak. Some rows have no size entry. The others give once, few or many, or a class for an expanded clone.

V: TRBV24-1
D: -
size: -
J: TRBJ2-2
CDR3: CATRAGSDTGELFF
DNA: TGTGCCACCAGGGCGGGTTCTGACACCGGGGAGCTGTTTTTT

V: TRBV27
D: -
size: -
J: TRBJ2-2
CDR3: CASSLSGQGNTGELFF
DNA: TGTGCCAGCAGTTTATCGGGGCAGGGAAACACCGGGGAGCTGTTTTTT

V: TRBV3-1/TRBV3-2
D: TRBD1
size: -
J: TRBJ2-7
CDR3: CASSTAGGGSYEQYF
DNA: TGTGCCAGCAGCACCGCAGGGGGTGGTTCCTACGAGCAGTACTTC

V: TRBV20-1
D: -
size: -
J: TRBJ1-3
CDR3: CSASPGNGNTIYF
DNA: TGCAGTGCTAGTCCCGGGAATGGAAACACCATATATTTT

V: TRBV5-1
D: TRBD1
size: -
J: TRBJ2-1
CDR3: CASSLETGTEQFF
DNA: TGCGCCAGCAGCCTCGAGACAGGGACTGAGCAGTTCTTC

V: TRBV9
D: -
size: -
J: TRBJ1-3
CDR3: CASSVDPGNTGNTIYF
DNA: TGTGCCAGCAGCGTAGATCCAGGGAATACTGGAAACACCATATATTTT

V: TRBV4-1
D: -
size: -
J: TRBJ1-1
CDR3: CASTSTGYMNTEAFF
DNA: TGCGCCAGCACGTCAACAGGATACATGAACACTGAAGCTTTCTTT

V: TRBV7-9
D: TRBD1
size: -
J: TRBJ1-1
CDR3: CATRDSSRNTEAFF
DNA: TGTGCCACCCGGGACAGCTCCAGGAACACTGAAGCTTTCTTT

V: TRBV2
D: -
size: -
J: TRBJ1-6
CDR3: CASSDMGYRATNSPLHF
DNA: TGTGCCAGCAGTGATATGGGGTACAGGGCCACTAATTCACCCCTCCACTTT

V: TRBV28
D: -
size: -
J: TRBJ1-1
CDR3: CASSSRRGQWTEAFF
DNA: TGTGCCAGCAGCTCAAGGCGGGGGCAGTGGACTGAAGCTTTCTTT

V: TRBV5-1
D: TRBD1
size: -
J: TRBJ1-5
CDR3: CASSLTGGNQPQHF
DNA: TGCGCCAGCAGCTTGACAGGGGGCAATCAGCCCCAGCATTTT

V: TRBV19
D: -
size: -
J: TRBJ2-7
CDR3: CASSPTKSRGLSYEQYF
DNA: TGTGCCAGTAGTCCAACAAAGAGCAGGGGTTTAAGCTACGAGCAGTACTTC

V: TRBV6-5
D: -
size: -
J: TRBJ1-2
CDR3: CASKPSGGLWYGYTF
DNA: TGTGCCAGCAAACCATCGGGGGGGTTGTGGTATGGCTACACCTTC

V: TRBV6-5
D: TRBD1
size: -
J: TRBJ1-6
CDR3: CASSHRGSYNSPLHF
DNA: TGTGCCAGCAGCCACAGGGGCTCCTATAATTCACCCCTCCACTTT

V: TRBV10-3
D: -
size: -
J: TRBJ1-3
CDR3: CAISENTISGNTIYF
DNA: TGTGCCATCAGTGAAAACACTATCTCTGGAAACACCATATATTTT

V: TRBV24-1
D: -
size: -
J: TRBJ2-1
CDR3: CATSDFRTAHNEQFF
DNA: TGTGCCACCAGTGATTTCCGGACTGCCCACAATGAGCAGTTCTTC

V: TRBV23-1
D: -
size: -
J: TRBJ1-6
CDR3: CASTQVGGAGNSPLHF
DNA: TGCGCCAGCACCCAGGTGGGGGGGGCTGGTAATTCACCCCTCCACTTT

V: TRBV9
D: -
size: few
J: TRBJ2-3
CDR3: CASSLGGRSTDTQYF
DNA: TGTGCCAGCAGCCTAGGAGGGAGAAGCACAGATACGCAGTATTTT

V: TRBV5-1
D: TRBD1
size: -
J: TRBJ2-7
CDR3: CASSSILAGTGSKEQYF
DNA: TGCGCCAGCAGCTCAATCTTAGCCGGGACAGGGAGCAAAGAGCAGTACTTC

V: TRBV5-4
D: TRBD2
size: -
J: TRBJ2-7
CDR3: CASSRGLAGGKYEQYF
DNA: TGTGCCAGCAGCCGGGGACTAGCGGGGGGAAAATACGAGCAGTACTTC

V: TRBV5-6
D: TRBD2
size: -
J: TRBJ2-3
CDR3: CASSQLAGITDTQYF
DNA: TGTGCCAGCAGCCAACTAGCGGGGATAACAGATACGCAGTATTTT

V: TRBV6-1
D: -
size: -
J: TRBJ1-6
CDR3: CASSEGSNRVNSPLHF
DNA: TGTGCCAGCAGTGAAGGGTCGAACAGGGTAAATTCACCCCTCCACTTT

V: TRBV7-6
D: -
size: -
J: TRBJ2-2
CDR3: CASSLQSTNTGELFF
DNA: TGTGCCAGCAGCTTACAGTCGACGAACACCGGGGAGCTGTTTTTT

V: TRBV30
D: TRBD1
size: few
J: TRBJ1-3
CDR3: CACDRGSGNTIYF
DNA: TGTGCCTGTGACAGGGGCTCTGGAAACACCATATATTTT

V: TRBV3-1/TRBV3-2
D: -
size: once
J: TRBJ2-2
CDR3: CASSQVVGANTGELFF
DNA: TGTGCCAGCAGCCAAGTAGTCGGAGCGAACACCGGGGAGCTGTTTTTT

V: TRBV5-1
D: TRBD2
size: -
J: TRBJ2-1
CDR3: CASSLALVSGLANNEQFF
DNA: TGCGCCAGCAGCTTGGCATTGGTCTCGGGACTAGCGAATAATGAGCAGTTCTTC

V: TRBV12-5
D: -
size: -
J: TRBJ2-6
CDR3: CASGLSAGANVLTF
DNA: TGTGCTAGTGGTTTGTCCGCTGGGGCCAACGTCCTGACTTTC

V: TRBV19
D: TRBD2
size: few
J: TRBJ2-3
CDR3: CASTPLAGGGPDTQYF
DNA: TGTGCCAGTACCCCACTAGCGGGTGGCGGGCCAGATACGCAGTATTTT

V: TRBV6-5
D: -
size: -
J: TRBJ1-2
CDR3: CASSYRDTRNYGYTF
DNA: TGTGCCAGCAGTTACCGGGACACCCGTAACTATGGCTACACCTTC

V: TRBV12-5
D: -
size: -
J: TRBJ1-1
CDR3: CASGLAGRETEAFF
DNA: TGTGCTAGTGGTTTGGCAGGGAGGGAAACTGAAGCTTTCTTT

V: TRBV10-2
D: TRBD1
size: -
J: TRBJ2-7
CDR3: CASKRQGNGYEQYF
DNA: TGCGCCAGCAAACGACAGGGGAATGGATACGAGCAGTACTTC

V: TRBV5-6
D: TRBD1
size: -
J: TRBJ2-1
CDR3: CASFRTGENEQFF
DNA: TGTGCCAGCTTTAGGACAGGGGAGAATGAGCAGTTCTTC

V: TRBV14
D: -
size: -
J: TRBJ2-7
CDR3: CASSQPDSTGEGKYF
DNA: TGTGCCAGCAGCCAACCCGATTCGACAGGGGAGGGGAAGTACTTC

V: TRBV7-6
D: TRBD1
size: -
J: TRBJ1-6
CDR3: CASSLVWRTGSSYNSPLHF
DNA: TGTGCCAGCAGCTTAGTATGGCGGACAGGGAGCTCCTATAATTCACCCCTCCACTTT

V: TRBV3-1/TRBV3-2
D: -
size: -
J: TRBJ1-4
CDR3: CASSQEGRIDNEKLFF
DNA: TGTGCCAGCAGCCAAGAAGGGAGGATAGACAATGAAAAACTGTTTTTT